This is a list of T cell receptor beta chains from one sample in a study of CD8 T cells in Susac syndrome. TCRdb redid the calling of the immunoSEQ multiplex PCR reads with MiXCR, one entry per CDR3 protein. The sample includes 200,000 or so distinct CDR3 sequences, 90% to 95% of them seen just once. Sequenced input: CD4+ T cells from PBMCs. Receptor source: a human donor with multiple sclerosis. CDR3s include the opening cysteine and the closing phenylalanine or tryptophan. Fields, in order: V gene, J gene, D gene, CDR3 protein. D genes are given only for firm matches.

TRBV3-1	TRBJ2-1	TRBD2	CASSQAASGPYEQFF
TRBV30	TRBJ2-5	TRBD2	CAWIRRAGGGETQYF
TRBV10-3	TRBJ2-1	.	CAIFYVVSYNEQFF
TRBV19	TRBJ1-2	.	CASTSRRGPFGYGYTF
TRBV3-1	TRBJ1-1	.	CASTLSGSGLTTEAFF
TRBV18	TRBJ1-1	TRBD1	CASSPRDSEAFF
TRBV19	TRBJ1-2	TRBD1	CASSPQGAGGYTF
TRBV5-4	TRBJ1-2	TRBD1	CASSADREGDDTF
TRBV13	TRBJ2-1	TRBD2	CASSFLSGSHNEQFF
TRBV24-1	TRBJ1-2	.	CATSGPLGGYTF
TRBV5-6	TRBJ1-2	.	CASSKTGLYGYTF
TRBV3-1	TRBJ2-7	.	CASSQESISGTRGEQYF
TRBV5-4	TRBJ2-5	TRBD2	CASSRSVAGRRETQYF
TRBV12-3/TRBV12-4	TRBJ2-7	TRBD1	CASSPGQDGGSYF
TRBV27	TRBJ2-3	.	CASSSTYDTQYF
TRBV30	TRBJ1-2	.	CAWSVGHSAYGYTF
TRBV20-1	TRBJ2-1	.	CSARGRTGDEQFF
TRBV7-9	TRBJ1-1	.	CASSPPGGRGSGTEAFF
TRBV3-1	TRBJ2-3	TRBD2	CASSQAGGPRDTQYF
TRBV20-1	TRBJ2-3	.	CSALGGVGTQYF
TRBV3-1	TRBJ1-1	TRBD1	CASSHYPGQGNTEAFF
TRBV9	TRBJ2-7	.	CASSVGPTPSYEQYF
TRBV9	TRBJ2-1	.	CASSATVQRRSYNEQFF
TRBV29-1	TRBJ1-5	.	CSVGHNQPQHF
TRBV4-1	TRBJ2-7	.	CASSQAFGKQYF
TRBV3-1	TRBJ2-5	.	CASSQPRTFRETQYF
TRBV11-3	TRBJ2-2	.	CASSSRGADTGELFF
TRBV9	TRBJ1-2	.	CASSVIAANYGYTF
TRBV29-1	TRBJ2-1	TRBD1	CSATGTGANEQFF
TRBV5-1	TRBJ2-7	.	CASSLVGRSLYEQYF
TRBV7-2	TRBJ2-3	TRBD2	CASSPGVAGVGTDTQYF
TRBV7-9	TRBJ2-7	TRBD2	CASSLGLAGDEQYF
TRBV20-1	TRBJ2-7	TRBD2	CSAQREFEQYF
TRBV3-1	TRBJ2-5	TRBD2	CASSGRGGETQYF
TRBV25-1	TRBJ2-7	TRBD1	CASSDRTGGPYEQYF
TRBV4-1	TRBJ1-4	.	CASSPLGGGNEKLFF
TRBV24-1	TRBJ2-1	TRBD1	CATVSGTGDNEQFF